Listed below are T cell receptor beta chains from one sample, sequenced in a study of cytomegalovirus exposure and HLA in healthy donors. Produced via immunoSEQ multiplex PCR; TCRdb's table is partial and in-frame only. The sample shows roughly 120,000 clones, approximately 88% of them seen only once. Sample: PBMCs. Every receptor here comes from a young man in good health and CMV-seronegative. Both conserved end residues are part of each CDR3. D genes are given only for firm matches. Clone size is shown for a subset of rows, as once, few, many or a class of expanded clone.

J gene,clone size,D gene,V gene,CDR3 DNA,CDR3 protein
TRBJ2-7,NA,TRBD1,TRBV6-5,TGTGCCAGCAAGTCGACCGGGACAGGGGCATACGAGCAGTACTTC,CASKSTGTGAYEQYF
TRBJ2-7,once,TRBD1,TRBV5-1,TGCGCCAGCAGCGAGGACAGGCCTTCCTACGAGCAGTACTTC,CASSEDRPSYEQYF
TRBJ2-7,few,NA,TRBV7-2,TGTGCCAGCAGCCCCAGTTATAGGAGTACTTACGAGCAGTACTTC,CASSPSYRSTYEQYF
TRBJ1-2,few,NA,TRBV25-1,TGTGCCAGCAGTACACACTCAGGGGGCTACACCTTC,CASSTHSGGYTF
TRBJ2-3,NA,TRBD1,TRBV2,TGTGCCAGCAGTGAGGCAGGGGGTAGCACAGATACGCAGTATTTT,CASSEAGGSTDTQYF
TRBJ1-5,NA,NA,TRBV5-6,TGTGCCAGCAGCTTCGAAGGGGGTAATCAGCCCCAGCATTTT,CASSFEGGNQPQHF
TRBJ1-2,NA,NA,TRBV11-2,TGTGCCAGCAGCTTACCAAACGGGGGGGGTGGCTATGGCTACACCTTC,CASSLPNGGGGYGYTF
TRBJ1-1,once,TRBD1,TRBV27,TGTGCCAGCAGTTTATGGAAGGGGGCTAGGAACACTGAAGCTTTCTTT,CASSLWKGARNTEAFF
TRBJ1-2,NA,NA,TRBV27,TGTGCCAGCAGGACGGTAGGGACATTCAACTATGGCTACACCTTC,CASRTVGTFNYGYTF
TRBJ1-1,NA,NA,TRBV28,TGTGCCAGCGGGGGCCTGAGGAACACTGAAGCTTTCTTT,CASGGLRNTEAFF
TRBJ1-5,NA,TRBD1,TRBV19,TGTGCCAGTAGTGCACAGACAGGGAAGATTAGCAATCAGCCCCAGCATTTT,CASSAQTGKISNQPQHF
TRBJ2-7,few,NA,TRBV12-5,TGTGCTAGTGGGGTCGGTGGCAGGGCCTACTACGAGCAGTACTTC,CASGVGGRAYYEQYF
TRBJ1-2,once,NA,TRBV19,TGTGCCAGTATCCTTATCGGTTGGGCTTTCGGCTATGGCTACACCTTC,CASILIGWAFGYGYTF
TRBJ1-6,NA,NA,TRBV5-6,TGTGCCAGCAGCTCCTCCCGGAGGGTACCCTATAATTCACCCCTCCACTTT,CASSSSRRVPYNSPLHF
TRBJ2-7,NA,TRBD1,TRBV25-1,TGTGCCAGCAGTGATGGACAGGGGGCTGGCCATGATAACTTC,CASSDGQGAGHDNF
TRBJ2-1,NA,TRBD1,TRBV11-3,TGTGCCAGCAGCTTAGGGACAGGGGGCGGAATTGCGCAGTTCTTC,CASSLGTGGGIAQFF
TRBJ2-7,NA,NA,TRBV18,TGTGCCAGCTCCCCGGGAGGGGGCAGGTACGAGCAGTACTTC,CASSPGGGRYEQYF
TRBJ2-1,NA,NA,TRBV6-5,TGTGCCAGCAGAGACAGTTCCTACAATGAGCAGTTCTTC,CASRDSSYNEQFF
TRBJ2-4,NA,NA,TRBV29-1,TGCAGCATTTTACAGGCTAGGGCGGCCCCCCTAGCCAAAAACATTCAGTACTTC,CSILQARAAPLAKNIQYF
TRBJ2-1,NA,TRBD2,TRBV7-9,TGTGCCAGCAGCTTAGCGGGAGGGTTGCATGAGCAGTTCTTC,CASSLAGGLHEQFF
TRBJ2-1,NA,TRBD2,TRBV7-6,TGTGCCAGCAGCTCCGGGGGGAACTCCTACAATGAGCAGTTCTTC,CASSSGGNSYNEQFF
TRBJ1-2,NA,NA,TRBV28,TGTGCCACCAACCGGGGAATCTATGGCTACACCTTC,CATNRGIYGYTF
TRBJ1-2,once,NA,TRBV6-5,TGTGCCAGCAGTTATTCGTTTCCGGAGGTGTACTATGGCTACACCTTC,CASSYSFPEVYYGYTF
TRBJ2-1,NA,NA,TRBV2,TGTGCCAGCAGACGCGACAATGAGCAGTTCTTC,CASRRDNEQFF
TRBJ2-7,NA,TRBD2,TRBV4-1,TGCGCCAGCAGCCCGGCTAGCGGAAGCTACGAGCAGTACTTC,CASSPASGSYEQYF
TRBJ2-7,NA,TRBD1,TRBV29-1,TGCAGCGCTGGGGACAGGTTCTACGAGCAGTACTTC,CSAGDRFYEQYF